Below, 25 T cell receptor beta chains from the same sample are listed, as sequenced in a study of technical replicates of blood from a few donors. Assay used: immunoSEQ multiplex PCR; TCRdb lists only in-frame clones, some missing. Of 70,000 or so clones listed, about 90% are singletons. The specimen was PBMCs. The receptor set was obtained from a human donor in good health. Some clones in this sample may be carry-over from other donors' samples.

The V call is TRBV19, the J call TRBJ2-3; D is unresolved. The CDR3 contains 13 residues. V lost 7 bases and J lost 3, with 11 bases in between. Germline CDR1 is LNHDA and CDR2 is SQIVND (reference sequence). The CDR3 coding sequence is TGTGCCAGTAATCAACAGATAACAGATACGCAGTATTTT. The encoded protein is CASNQQITDTQYF.

The DNA of the CDR3 is TGTGCCAGTAGGCCCGGGGAGGCGACCCGCAATTCACCCCTCCACTTT. Protein: CASRPGEATRNSPLHF. J is TRBJ1-6 and V is TRBV19; no firm D call. Trimming stripped 6 bases from V and 7 bases from J, with 19 bases between. The germline V gene has CDR1 LNHDA and CDR2 SQIVND (reference sequence). The CDR3 runs to 16 residues. Full variable domain (rest looked up from reference TRBV19 and TRBJ1-6): DGGITQSPKYLFRKEGQNVTLSCEQNLNHDAMYWYRQDPGQGLRLIYYSQIVNDFQKGDIAEGYSVSREKKESFPLTVTSAQKNPTAFYLCASRPGEATRNSPLHFGNGTRLTVT.

This clone was recorded only once. The gene calls are TRBV2 and TRBJ1-3, with D possibly matching TRBD1 (5 bases). The germline V gene has CDR1 SNHLY and CDR2 FYNNEI. Trimming stripped 6 bases from V and 0 bases from J, with 9 bases between. This CDR3 contains 14 residues. The CDR3 region is CASRTETSGNTIYF. The CDR3 DNA follows: TGTGCCAGCAGGACAGAAACCTCTGGAAACACCATATATTTT.

CDR3 nucleotides: TGTGCCAGCAGCTCCTCAACAGGGGCAACTAATGAAAAACTGTTTTTT. Its protein is CASSSSTGATNEKLFF. The chain carries TRBV9 and TRBJ1-4, with 7 positions matching TRBD1. The CDR3 loop spans 16 amino acids. Germline V gene data show CDR1 as SGDLS and CDR2 as YYNGEE. Germline trimming cut 4 bases from V and 0 bases from J; bases unmatched to any gene: 6.

The chain employs TRBV5-5 and TRBJ2-3; the match to TRBD1 covers 8 bases. Germline V gene sequence: CDR1 SGHKS, CDR2 YYEKEE (reference sequence). The CDR3 consists of 14 residues. J gave up 3 bases and V 7 bases, and 7 bases lay outside the gene matches. CDR3 coding DNA: TGTGCCAGCGAAGGCAGGGGGCGGACAGATACGCAGTATTTT. Translation: CASEGRGRTDTQYF.

The chain has TRBV4-1 and TRBJ2-7; 8 bases fit TRBD2. The CDR3 contains 18 residues. Per the germline V gene, CDR1 is MGHRA and CDR2 is YSYEKL. Trimming removed 0 bases from V and 4 bases from J; junction bases left unmatched: 14. The CDR3 DNA follows: TGCGCCAGCAGCCAAGACCCCCGGGGTAGCGGGGACCCTTACGAGCAGTACTTC. Its protein is CASSQDPRGSGDPYEQYF.

The chain combines TRBV19 with TRBJ2-2, with a weak D call TRBD1 (6 bases). The CDR3 loop spans 14 amino acids. V was trimmed by 9 bases and J by 6 bases, leaving 17 bases between them. Germline V CDR1 and CDR2: LNHDA, SQIVND (reference sequence). Here the CDR3 reads CASLPDSTPGELFF. The CDR3 nucleotides read TGTGCCAGCCTACCGGACAGTACCCCCGGGGAGCTGTTTTTT.

The chain carries TRBV29-1 and TRBJ2-1, with 11 nucleotides matching TRBD2. Germline-derived CDR1 and CDR2 are SQVTM and ANQGSEA. Trimming cost V 2 bases and J 7 bases; bases outside gene matches: 7. This CDR3 comprises 15 residues. The CDR3 loop reads CSVENLAGGWNEQFF. The CDR3 DNA reads as TGCAGCGTTGAAAATCTAGCGGGGGGATGGAATGAGCAGTTCTTC.

This chain joins TRBV10-3 and TRBJ2-3; 10 positions agree with TRBD2. Unmatched junction bases numbered 4, after V lost 4 bases and J lost 3 bases. This CDR3 has 15 amino acids. In germline, CDR1 is ENHRY, CDR2 SYGVKD. The CDR3 loop is CAISGAGGRTDTQYF. DNA of the CDR3: TGTGCCATCAGTGGAGCGGGGGGGCGGACAGATACGCAGTATTTT.

On this clone itself: Since no conserved phenylalanine or tryptophan closes the CDR3, a read error is the likely cause. The DNA is left out, because the CDR3 cannot be placed on it with certainty; the CDR3 is given as TCRdb lists it. The chain couples TRBV19 to TRBJ2-7; the D call TRBD2 from the table was never checked on the DNA. Counting both end residues, the CDR3 totals 11 amino acids. Germline values: CDR1 LNHDA, CDR2 SQIVND (reference sequence). This chain's CDR3 is CASSLPTTTPH.

The chain joins TRBV2 to TRBJ2-3; D is perhaps TRBD1 (5 bases). The CDR3 totals 14 residues. Trimming shortened V by 7 bases and J by 4 bases, and 15 bases separated the two germline ends. Germline V gene data show CDR1 as SNHLY and CDR2 as FYNNEI. The CDR3: CASNPRAPPDTQYF. CDR3 DNA sequence: TGTGCCAGCAACCCCAGGGCTCCGCCAGATACGCAGTATTTT.

The V gene is TRBV6-6, the J gene TRBJ1-5; D remains ambiguous. The CDR3 covers 16 residues. Trimming removed 6 bases at V and 0 bases at J, with 15 bases between. The germline CDR1 and CDR2 sequences are MNHNY and SVGAGI (reference sequence). The CDR3 sequence: CASSKQISSSNQPQHF. Here the CDR3 DNA reads TGTGCCAGCAGCAAGCAAATCTCGAGTAGCAATCAGCCCCAGCATTTT.

The chain uses TRBV6-6 and TRBJ1-1; D gene uncertain. Trimming pared 4 bases from V and 7 bases from J, leaving 13 bases between. Per germline, CDR1 MNHNY and CDR2 SVGAGI (reference sequence). This CDR3 is built from 13 residues. This chain's CDR3 is CASSSGLYFEAFF. In nucleotides, the CDR3 is TGTGCCAGCAGTTCTGGCCTTTATTTTGAAGCTTTCTTT.

The chain combines TRBV5-4 with TRBJ2-5; TRBD2 agrees at 13 bases. J lost 4 bases, V lost 0 bases, and 3 bases had no gene match. CDR3 size: 16 residues. Germline V lookup: CDR1 SGHNT, CDR2 YYREEE (reference sequence). The CDR3 DNA is TGTGCCAGCAGCTTGGGGGGGACTAGCGGGGCAGAGACCCAGTACTTC. It specifies CASSLGGTSGAETQYF.

The J gene is TRBJ2-7, the V gene TRBV2; D is perhaps TRBD2 (6 bases). The V gene's germline CDR1 is SNHLY and CDR2 FYNNEI. V dropped 4 bases and J dropped 6 bases, with 19 bases sitting between them. The CDR3 sequence is 15 residues long. The CDR3 sequence: CASSVGGAWAGEQYF. CDR3 DNA sequence: TGTGCCAGCAGTGTAGGCGGGGCCTGGGCTGGCGAGCAGTACTTC.

This clone was seen only a few times. The V gene is TRBV18, the J gene TRBJ1-4; 10 bases are a match to TRBD1. V lost 6 bases, J lost 13 bases, and 8 bases stayed unmatched. The CDR3 is 13 amino acids. Germline V gives CDR1 KGHSH, CDR2 LQKENI. CDR3 bases: TGTGCCAGCTCTCCGGGACAGGGGATGGTACTGTTTTTT. Translating gives CASSPGQGMVLFF. Combining the CDR3 with reference TRBV18 and TRBJ1-4 gives the whole variable domain NAGVMQNPRHLVRRRGQEARLRCSPMKGHSHVYWYRQLPEEGLKFMVYLQKENIIDESGMPKERFSAEFPKEGPSILRIQQVVRGDSAAYFCASSPGQGMVLFFGSGTQLSVL.

The chain couples TRBV6-1 to TRBJ1-6; a possible D gene is TRBD1 (5 bases). The CDR3 extends over 14 amino acids. V lost 2 bases and J lost 7, with 9 bases in between. Germline lookup yields CDR1 MNHNS and CDR2 SASEGT. Here the CDR3 reads CASSELDTNSPLHF. The CDR3 coding sequence is TGTGCCAGCAGTGAATTGGACACGAATTCACCCCTCCACTTT.

CDR3 nucleotide sequence: TGTGCCAGCAGTGAAGCGCGGAGGAGCTCTGGAAACACCATATATTTT. It encodes CASSEARRSSGNTIYF. V and J are TRBV6-1 and TRBJ1-3; D is ambiguous. CDR1 is MNHNS and CDR2 is SASEGT in the germline V gene. V lost 0 bases and J 0 bases, leaving 9 bases between the germline ends. CDR3 length: 16 amino acids.

J is TRBJ1-2 and V is TRBV19; TRBD1 might be the D (5 bases). This CDR3 is 13 amino acids long. V lost 6 bases and J 4 bases, leaving 12 bases between the germline ends. CDR1 and CDR2 (germline): LNHDA, SQIVND (reference sequence). In nucleotides, the CDR3 is TGTGCCAGTAGCCGAGACAGTCCCTATGGCTACACCTTC. It specifies CASSRDSPYGYTF.

The gene calls are TRBV19 and TRBJ1-6; D is unclear. The CDR3 runs to 14 residues. Germline CDR1 and CDR2: LNHDA and SQIVND (reference sequence). V gave up 4 bases and J gave up 5 bases, with 9 bases separating them. The CDR3 region has the DNA TGTGCCAGTAGTACTGGCAATAATAATTCACCCCTCCACTTT. Amino acids: CASSTGNNNSPLHF.

The chain has TRBV7-9 and TRBJ1-6; D is perhaps TRBD1 (5 bases). Germline values: CDR1 SEHNR, CDR2 FQNEAQ (reference sequence). V shed 2 bases and J shed 9 bases, with 14 bases lying between them. The CDR3 spans 15 residues. CDR3: CASSLYRGVVSPLHF. Written as DNA, the CDR3 is TGTGCCAGCAGCTTATATCGGGGGGTAGTTTCACCCCTCCACTTT.

The rearrangement joins TRBV6-6 to TRBJ1-4; 8 nucleotides align to TRBD1. Germline CDR1 is MNHNY and CDR2 is SVGAGI (reference sequence). With V trimmed by 7 bases and J by 3 bases, 7 bases remained unmatched. The CDR3 contains 15 residues. The CDR3 here is CASIAGGFSNEKLFF. The DNA for the CDR3 is TGTGCCAGCATAGCAGGGGGCTTTTCTAATGAAAAACTGTTTTTT.

This clone was seen just once. This rearrangement joins TRBV6-6 to TRBJ2-3; tentative D call: TRBD2 (6 bases). Trimming took 6 bases from V and 1 from J, leaving 14 bases between them. CDR3 length: 15 amino acids. Per the germline V gene, CDR1 is MNHNY and CDR2 is SVGAGI (reference sequence). CDR3 sequence (DNA): TGTGCCAGCAGCCACGAAACGGGGGGCACAGATACGCAGTATTTT. Amino acids: CASSHETGGTDTQYF.

The chain has TRBV11-2 and TRBJ2-7; 11 bases fit TRBD1. V shed 4 bases and J 4 bases; nucleotides not matched to a gene: 9. CDR1 is SGHAT and CDR2 is FQNNGV in the germline V gene. This CDR3 comprises 16 residues. The CDR3 sequence is CASSYSLGQGDYEQYF. The CDR3 bases are TGTGCCAGCAGCTACTCGTTGGGACAGGGGGATTACGAGCAGTACTTC.

The chain carries TRBV7-9 and TRBJ1-2, with D possibly TRBD1 on 6 matching bases. The CDR3 has 14 residues. Germline CDR1 and CDR2: SEHNR and FQNEAQ (reference sequence). Trimming left V 2 bases short and J 3 bases short, with 10 bases between. CDR3 sequence: CASSLRGADYGYTF. CDR3 bases: TGTGCCAGCAGCTTACGGGGGGCTGACTATGGCTACACCTTC.